This T cell receptor beta chain appears in the sequencing data of a study of blood T cell repertoires in COVID-19. Study information: The analysed material was cDNA or gDNA that came from T cells, B-cell-depleted T cells, or PBMCs.

Recovered Cohort 3 donors showed two negative PCRs, clearance, or symptom resolution. Trimming removed 4 bases at V and 5 bases at J, with 14 bases between. Germline CDR1 reads SNHLY; CDR2 reads FYNNEI. The CDR3 loop spans 14 amino acids. Sequencing used immunoSEQ multiplex PCR; TCRdb keeps in-frame clones, though not all of them. This sample carries approximately 230,000 clones, around 80% of them seen once, and the ten largest clones take approximately 16%. This clone was detected once. The TCR sequence derives from a man in his forties who had recovered from COVID-19. Sequenced sample: PBMCs or T cells enriched from blood (not recorded which). The J gene is TRBJ1-1, the V gene TRBV2, with D possibly TRBD1 on 6 matching bases. CDR3 DNA: TGTGCCAGCAGTGGTCGGGCAAGGGGGACTGAAGCTTTCTTT. This gives the protein CASSGRARGTEAFF.